These 19 T cell receptor beta chains were sequenced from one sample in a study of OX40 agonist ivuxolimab in advanced cancers. The assay was immunoSEQ multiplex PCR, and TCRdb's table has in-frame clones only and misses some. The sample consists of about 58,000 clones, more than 70% of them appearing once. The material sequenced was CD4+ or CD8+ T cells sorted from blood, taken in a trial of the OX40 agonist ivuxolimab. The receptor set was obtained from an adult with an advanced solid tumor such as melanoma, head and neck, liver or kidney cancer.

CDR3 residues: CASSLQGAGTDTQYF. CDR3 DNA: TGTGCCAGCAGCCTTCAGGGGGCAGGGACAGATACGCAGTATTTT. The chain uses TRBV6-5 and TRBJ2-3, with 8 bases matching TRBD1. This CDR3 has 15 amino acids. Trimming took 6 bases from V and 3 from J; bases not matched to a gene: 8. Looked up from germline, CDR1 is MNHEY and CDR2 is SVGAGI.

The chain joins TRBV18 to TRBJ2-2; D is possibly TRBD2 (6 bases). The CDR3 is 14 amino acids. Trimming stripped 3 bases from V and 5 bases from J, with 10 bases between. Germline V gene data show CDR1 as KGHSH and CDR2 as LQKENI. CDR3: CASSPRGGTGELFF. CDR3 bases: TGTGCCAGCTCACCGAGGGGAGGAACCGGGGAGCTGTTTTTT.

This chain links TRBV7-9 with TRBJ2-7, with D unclear. V lost 5 bases and J 4 bases, leaving 6 bases between the germline ends. Germline CDR1 is SEHNR and CDR2 is FQNEAQ (reference sequence). This CDR3 comprises 11 residues. The CDR3 spells CASSRDYEQYF. The CDR3 bases are TGTGCCAGCAGCCGCGATTACGAGCAGTACTTC.

This clone was counted between two and nine times. V gene TRBV6-1 combines with J gene TRBJ2-7; the D gene could be TRBD1 or TRBD2 (6 bases each). The CDR3 totals 14 residues. CDR1 MNHNS and CDR2 SASEGT come from the germline V gene. V was shortened by 2 bases and J by 9 bases, with 17 bases between the two germline ends. Written as DNA, the CDR3 is TGTGCCAGCAGTGAAATAGGGGGGCCTCCTGGGCAGTACTTC. This encodes CASSEIGGPPGQYF.

This rearrangement joins TRBV18 to TRBJ1-2, with a possible D match to TRBD1 (6 bases). In germline, CDR1 is KGHSH, CDR2 LQKENI. Trimming removed 2 bases at V and 3 bases at J, with 13 bases between. The CDR3 runs to 15 residues. CDR3 in DNA: TGTGCCAGCTCACCAGTGGGGGCTTTTGACTATGGCTACACCTTC. It is translated as CASSPVGAFDYGYTF.

The V call is TRBV9, the J call TRBJ2-1; D remains unclear. This CDR3 contains 15 residues. Trimming removed 0 bases from V and 8 bases from J, with 15 bases in between. The germline V gene encodes CDR1 SGDLS and CDR2 YYNGEE. The CDR3 region has the DNA TGTGCCAGCAGCGTAGTACCAGATCAAATGGATGAGCAGTTCTTC. It is translated as CASSVVPDQMDEQFF.

The J gene is TRBJ2-3, the V gene TRBV9; 7 bases map to TRBD2. Losses at the gene ends were 4 bases for V and 0 bases for J; bases not matched to a gene: 5. Germline CDR1 and CDR2: SGDLS and YYNGEE. The CDR3 runs to 15 residues. The CDR3 reads CASSRVGGSTDTQYF. CDR3 in DNA: TGTGCCAGCAGCCGCGTGGGGGGGAGCACAGATACGCAGTATTTT.

The J gene is TRBJ2-5, the V gene TRBV7-2, with 8 bases identical to TRBD1. The germline V gene has CDR1 SGHTA and CDR2 FQGNSA. This CDR3 comprises 14 residues. Unmatched junction bases numbered 7, after V lost 5 bases and J lost 5 bases. The CDR3, as DNA: TGTGCCAGCAGCGCCAAGACAGGGGAGGAGACCCAGTACTTC. Amino acid sequence: CASSAKTGEETQYF.

CDR3 bases: TGTGCCAGCAGCTTAAACTCTCGATCCGGGGCCAACGTCCTGACTTTC. It is translated as CASSLNSRSGANVLTF. The V call is TRBV7-3, the J call TRBJ2-6, with D unresolved. This CDR3 contains 16 residues. The V gene lost 1 base and the J gene lost 4 bases, with 11 bases spanning the gap. The V gene's germline CDR1 is SGHTA and CDR2 FQGTGA.

This clone was recorded a few times. The chain links TRBV6-1 to TRBJ2-7; D remains ambiguous. V lost 6 bases and J 4 bases, leaving 7 bases between the germline ends. This CDR3 is built from 11 residues. Germline V gene lookup returns CDR1 MNHNS and CDR2 SASEGT. CDR3 sequence (DNA): TGTGCCAGCAGCTTGAAGTACGAGCAGTACTTC. This encodes CASSLKYEQYF.

The rearrangement uses TRBV11-2 and TRBJ1-2; 10 bases fit TRBD1. The germline gives CDR1 SGHAT, CDR2 FQNNGV. Germline trimming cut 2 bases from V and 6 bases from J; bases unmatched to any gene: 3. The CDR3 covers 14 residues. The CDR3, as DNA: TGTGCCAGCAGCTTATCCGGGACAGGGGATGGCTACACCTTC. Its translation: CASSLSGTGDGYTF.

The V gene is TRBV27, the J gene TRBJ2-4; the D gene is possibly TRBD2 (5 bases). Trimming stripped 7 bases from V and 1 base from J, with 23 bases between. Germline assignment: CDR1 MNHEY and CDR2 SMNVEV (reference sequence). The CDR3 is made up of 18 amino acids. The CDR3 nucleotides are TGTGCCAGCACTGCCGGGCTGGGCGGGCCAAGGGCCAAAAACATTCAGTACTTC. Amino acids: CASTAGLGGPRAKNIQYF.

This chain links TRBV10-3 with TRBJ2-7; TRBD1 might be the D (6 bases). Trimming took 6 bases from V and 7 from J, leaving 22 bases between them. There are 15 residues in the CDR3. Germline V gene lookup returns CDR1 ENHRY and CDR2 SYGVKD. The CDR3 DNA reads TGTGCCATCAGCAACGGACAGCCCCGAGGATGGGAGCAGTACTTC. Protein sequence: CAISNGQPRGWEQYF.

The J gene is TRBJ1-4, the V gene TRBV5-5; D is undetermined. The CDR3 has 13 amino acids. V shed 4 bases and J shed 5 bases, with 9 bases lying between them. CDR1 and CDR2 (germline): SGHKS, YYEKEE (reference sequence). The CDR3 DNA sequence: TGTGCCAGCAGCGCTCCGGCCAATGAAAAACTGTTTTTT. Protein product: CASSAPANEKLFF.

The V call is TRBV9, the J call TRBJ2-2, with D possibly matching TRBD1 (5 bases). The germline V gene has CDR1 SGDLS and CDR2 YYNGEE. The CDR3 totals 19 residues. V was cut by 0 bases and J by 3 bases, with 21 bases left in between. CDR3 DNA: TGTGCCAGCAGCGTAGCTACGGGTTTGGGGCTCCAGGACACCGGGGAGCTGTTTTTT. As protein: CASSVATGLGLQDTGELFF.

In DNA, the CDR3 is TGTGCCAGTAGTTCGCAGGGTCTGAGCAATCAGCCCCAGCATTTT. This sequence encodes CASSSQGLSNQPQHF. The chain couples TRBV19 to TRBJ1-5; D is perhaps TRBD1 (5 bases). This CDR3 is 15 amino acids long. Trimming took off 5 bases at V and 1 base at J, with 12 bases between the two ends. Germline V lookup: CDR1 LNHDA, CDR2 SQIVND (reference sequence).

CDR3 region: CASSPTSGAPYEQYF. Written as DNA, the CDR3 is TGTGCCAGCAGCCCCACTAGCGGGGCCCCCTACGAGCAGTACTTC. V and J are TRBV11-2 and TRBJ2-7; 10 bases are shared with TRBD2. The CDR3 is 15 amino acids. Germline-derived CDR1 and CDR2 are SGHAT and FQNNGV. Trimming took 5 bases from V and 2 from J; bases not matched to a gene: 6.

The chain joins TRBV29-1 to TRBJ1-1, with 8 bases aligning to TRBD1. Trimming took 0 bases from V and 6 from J; bases not matched to a gene: 6. The CDR3 consists of 14 residues. Germline loops: CDR1 SQVTM, CDR2 ANQGSEA. The CDR3 reads CSVEDPRDRSEAFF. The CDR3 bases are TGCAGCGTTGAAGATCCCCGGGACAGGTCTGAAGCTTTCTTT.

The V and J genes are TRBV18 and TRBJ2-3, with 12 positions matching TRBD2. Germline V CDR1 and CDR2: KGHSH, LQKENI. Trimming took 2 bases from V and 2 from J; bases not matched to a gene: 8. This CDR3 has 18 residues. The CDR3 DNA reads TGTGCCAGCTCACCAGCTGGACTAGCGGGGACCGCCACAGATACGCAGTATTTT. It translates to CASSPAGLAGTATDTQYF.